These T cell receptor beta chains were read from a single sample in a study of T cells in Graves' hyperthyroidism and ophthalmopathy. TCRdb itself ran the multiplex PCR reads through MiXCR, one entry per CDR3 protein. The repertoire has about 180,000 distinct CDR3 sequences, 8% to 9.5% of them found once; the top ten carry approximately 24%. Material for sequencing was blood. These receptors were obtained from a woman younger than 30 with Graves' hyperthyroidism that later progressed to Graves' ophthalmopathy. The CDR3 runs from the conserved cysteine through the conserved F or W. D genes are given only for firm matches. Size is omitted from some rows. Given values are once, few, many or a class for expanded clones.

TRBV20-1	many	TRBJ1-1	TRBD1	CSASQGVDTEAFF	TGCAGTGCTTCCCAGGGGGTAGACACTGAAGCTTTCTTT
TRBV12-3/TRBV12-4	many	TRBJ1-1	NA	CASSFRVFAEAFF	TGTGCCAGCAGTTTCCGAGTTTTTGCTGAAGCTTTCTTT
TRBV3-1	many	TRBJ1-1	NA	CASSQGRGVMNTEAFF	TGTGCCAGCAGCCAAGGCAGAGGGGTGATGAACACTGAAGCTTTCTTT
TRBV5-5	many	TRBJ2-3	NA	CASTMIGTGTSTDTQYF	TGTGCCAGCACGATGATAGGTACAGGTACTAGCACAGATACGCAGTATTTT
TRBV20-1	many	TRBJ2-3	TRBD2	CSATPTSGSFQDTQYF	TGCAGTGCGACGCCTACTAGCGGGAGTTTTCAAGATACGCAGTATTTT
TRBV7-2	many	TRBJ2-7	TRBD1	CASSSAGTGRSYEQYF	TGTGCCAGCAGCTCCGCCGGGACAGGTAGATCCTACGAGCAGTACTTC
TRBV9	NA	TRBJ2-5	NA	CASSVADLNAWYQETQYF	TGTGCCAGCAGCGTAGCGGACTTGAACGCTTGGTACCAAGAGACCCAGTACTTC
TRBV28	many	TRBJ1-5	NA	CASSLYRVPNQPQHF	TGTGCCAGCAGTTTATACAGGGTTCCCAATCAGCCCCAGCATTTT
TRBV7-8	many	TRBJ1-2	NA	CASSPRRTSNYGYTF	TGTGCCAGCAGCCCCCGAAGGACAAGCAACTATGGCTACACCTTC
TRBV6-1	many	TRBJ2-7	NA	CASSEDREQYF	TGTGCCAGCAGTGAAGACCGGGAGCAGTACTTC
TRBV5-6	NA	TRBJ2-3	NA	CASSLGKVADTQYF	TGTGCCAGCAGCTTGGGAAAGGTGGCAGATACGCAGTATTTT
TRBV6-1	few	TRBJ2-2	NA	CASSKELGAVGGLFF	TGTGCCAGCAGTAAGGAACTAGGGGCGGTCGGGGGGCTGTTTTTT
TRBV30	many	TRBJ2-3	TRBD1	CAWGRTGASTDTQYF	TGTGCCTGGGGAAGGACAGGGGCTAGCACAGATACGCAGTATTTT
TRBV29-1	many	TRBJ1-2	NA	CSVEDQRQENYGYTF	TGCAGCGTTGAAGATCAGCGACAGGAGAACTATGGCTACACCTTC
TRBV12-3/TRBV12-4	many	TRBJ2-5	NA	CASSEGPSRYQETQYF	TGTGCCAGCAGTGAGGGCCCTAGCCGGTACCAAGAGACCCAGTACTTC
TRBV7-9	NA	TRBJ1-4	NA	CASSLRSGRRTTTNEKLFF	TGTGCCAGCAGCTTAAGGTCCGGACGGAGGACCACAACTAATGAAAAACTGTTTTTT
TRBV30	many	TRBJ1-6	NA	CAWRTRDWTPLHF	TGTGCCTGGAGAACTCGGGACTGGACACCCCTCCACTTT
TRBV7-8	few	TRBJ1-3	NA	CASRETGTSGNTIYF	TGTGCCAGCAGGGAGACAGGAACCTCTGGAAACACCATATATTTT
TRBV28	many	TRBJ1-5	NA	CASSLGGGSQPQHF	TGTGCCAGCAGTCTTGGAGGGGGGAGTCAGCCCCAGCATTTT
TRBV20-1	few	TRBJ1-5	TRBD1	CSASQRLTGTRGNQPQHF	TGCAGTGCTAGTCAGAGATTGACAGGGACTAGAGGCAATCAGCCCCAGCATTTT
TRBV20-1	many	TRBJ2-7	NA	CSAISGSSYEQYF	TGCAGTGCTATCTCCGGGAGCTCCTACGAGCAGTACTTC
TRBV12-3/TRBV12-4	NA	TRBJ2-2	NA	CARNPEGNTGELFF	TGTGCCCGCAATCCCGAGGGAAACACCGGGGAGCTGTTTTTT
TRBV28	many	TRBJ1-1	TRBD1	CASSFRGWGQGSTEAFF	TGTGCCAGCAGCTTTAGAGGTTGGGGACAGGGTTCCACTGAAGCTTTCTTT
TRBV18	many	TRBJ2-1	NA	CASGRTSAYNEQFF	TGTGCCAGCGGCCGGACTTCGGCCTACAATGAGCAGTTCTTC
TRBV6-1	many	TRBJ2-3	TRBD1	CASSLQGIRADTQYF	TGTGCCAGCAGCCTACAGGGGATTCGGGCAGATACGCAGTATTTT
TRBV6-2/TRBV6-3	many	TRBJ2-5	NA	CASSYLATKETQYF	TGTGCCAGCAGTTATTTAGCGACTAAAGAGACCCAGTACTTC